The present T cell receptor beta chain was sequenced within a study of cytomegalovirus exposure and HLA in healthy donors. About this clone: Its specificity is unknown.

Looked up from germline, CDR1 is MNHEY and CDR2 is SVGAGI. V gave up 4 bases and J gave up 7 bases; unmatched junction bases: 1. The CDR3 has 14 amino acids. Primers: 60 Vbeta forward and 13 Jbeta reverse. Sequencing used immunoSEQ multiplex PCR; TCRdb keeps in-frame clones, though not all of them. The sample holds some 130,000 clones, more than 70% seen once. Overall study results and limits: Investigators reported around 150 TCR beta chains as tied to cytomegalovirus.

The chain recombines TRBV6-5 with TRBJ1-6, with TRBD1 matching over 10 bases. The specimen sequenced was PBMCs. The receptor comes from a man aged 30 to 45 in good health and CMV-seronegative. Here the CDR3 reads CASSSGQGNSPLHF. The DNA for the CDR3 is TGTGCCAGCAGTTCGGGACAGGGGAATTCACCCCTCCACTTT.